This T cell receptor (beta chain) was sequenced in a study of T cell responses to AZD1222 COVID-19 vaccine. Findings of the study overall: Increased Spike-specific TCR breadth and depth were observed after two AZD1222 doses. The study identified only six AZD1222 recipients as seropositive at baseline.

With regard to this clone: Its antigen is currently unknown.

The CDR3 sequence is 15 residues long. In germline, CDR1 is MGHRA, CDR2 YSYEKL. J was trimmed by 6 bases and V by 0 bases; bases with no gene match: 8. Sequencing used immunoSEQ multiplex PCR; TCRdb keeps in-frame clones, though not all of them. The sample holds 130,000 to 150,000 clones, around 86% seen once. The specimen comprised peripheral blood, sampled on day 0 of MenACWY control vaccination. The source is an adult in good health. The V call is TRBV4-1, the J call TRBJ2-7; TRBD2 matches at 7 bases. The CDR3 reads CASSQDRGEGREQYF. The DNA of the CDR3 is TGCGCCAGCAGCCAAGATCGTGGGGAGGGGCGCGAGCAGTACTTC.